The 3 T cell receptor beta chains below all came from one sample that was sequenced in a study of blood T cell repertoires in COVID-19. Some clones are missing from TCRdb's copy, which holds only in-frame ones; the method was immunoSEQ multiplex PCR. The sample holds 200,000 or so clones; about 86% are singletons and the top ten take about 2.2%. The sequenced sample was peripheral blood. The receptors shown here come from a woman between 50 and 59 years old with acute or convalescent COVID-19.

The chain recombines TRBV18 with TRBJ2-5; no definite D call. Deletions cut 4 bases from V and 5 bases from J, with 11 bases between. The length of the CDR3 is 13 residues. Per the germline V gene, CDR1 is KGHSH and CDR2 is LQKENI. In DNA form, the CDR3 reads TGTGCCAGCTCACATAGCACCGCGGAGACCCAGTACTTC. Its protein product is CASSHSTAETQYF.

This chain links TRBV6-2 or TRBV6-3 with TRBJ1-2; 8 bases align to TRBD1. Trimming cost V 4 bases and J 8 bases; bases outside gene matches: 6. The CDR3 extends over 13 amino acids. The germline CDR1 and CDR2 sequences are MNHEY and SVGEGT. CDR3 region: CASSFWTGRGYTF. The DNA of the CDR3 is TGTGCCAGCAGTTTTTGGACAGGGAGGGGCTACACCTTC.

The chain couples TRBV5-1 to TRBJ1-1; 7 nucleotides match TRBD1. The CDR3 spans 13 residues. V lost 5 bases, J lost 3 bases, and 4 bases stayed unmatched. CDR1 and CDR2 from the germline V gene are SGHRS and YFSETQ. The CDR3: CASREQGDTEAFF. CDR3 sequence (DNA): TGCGCCAGCAGGGAGCAGGGGGACACTGAAGCTTTCTTT.